These 7 T cell receptor beta chains were all obtained from the same sample, sequenced in a study of CD8 T cells in Susac syndrome (dated by TCRdb to the late 2010s). The library was obtained by the immunoSEQ multiplex PCR assay. RNA was extracted using the RNeasy kit, and roughly 0.5 to 1 ug of the RNA was reverse transcribed with random hexamers. TCRdb trimmed the raw reads at Q25, called clones with MiXCR and kept productive beta chains. Here each entry gathers all rows of one CDR3 protein and keeps the most common genes and DNA. This sample comprises 15,000 to 20,000 distinct CDR3 sequences, around 95% of them detected only once. The ten top clones hold roughly 0.23% of the sample. What was sequenced was CD8+ T cells from PBMCs. These TCRs come from a human donor in good health.

J is TRBJ2-1 and V is TRBV6-5; D gene ambiguous. Germline V lookup: CDR1 MNHEY, CDR2 SVGAGI. The CDR3 spans 13 residues. Trimming left V 5 bases short and J 6 bases short, with 11 bases between. The CDR3 DNA follows: TGTGCCAGCAGTCCAGGACGCCGCAATGAGCAGTTCTTC. Its translation is CASSPGRRNEQFF.

The genes are TRBV28 and TRBJ1-1; D remains ambiguous. Per the germline V gene, CDR1 is MDHEN and CDR2 is SYDVKM. This CDR3 has 13 amino acids. Deletions cut 3 bases from V and 0 bases from J, with 5 bases between. The CDR3 nucleotides read TGTGCCAGCAGTTTTGCGATGAACACTGAAGCTTTCTTT. Its translation: CASSFAMNTEAFF.

V usage is TRBV4-1 and J usage is TRBJ1-1; D is possibly TRBD1 (6 bases). Trimming took 0 bases from V and 1 from J, leaving 15 bases between them. Germline V gene lookup returns CDR1 MGHRA and CDR2 YSYEKL. The CDR3 contains 17 residues. Written as DNA, the CDR3 is TGCGCCAGCAGCCAAGATCTAGGGGGAATAGGGAACACTGAAGCTTTCTTT. It encodes CASSQDLGGIGNTEAFF.

This sequence joins TRBV19 and TRBJ2-3; maybe TRBD2 (6 bases). Germline-derived CDR1 and CDR2 are LNHDA and SQIVND (reference sequence). The CDR3 totals 14 residues. Trimming stripped 2 bases from V and 4 bases from J, with 10 bases between. The CDR3 reads CASSISGRPDTQYF. The DNA of the CDR3 is TGTGCCAGTAGTATAAGCGGGCGCCCAGATACGCAGTATTTT.

CDR3 coding DNA: TGTGCCAGCAGCCAAGATGCGGCAGGGCACGAGCAGTACTTC. Protein: CASSQDAAGHEQYF. The V and J genes are TRBV3-1 and TRBJ2-7, with D maybe TRBD1 (5 bases). V lost 0 bases and J lost 5, with 11 bases in between. This CDR3 region has 14 residues. CDR1 and CDR2 from the germline V gene are LGHDT and YNNKEL (reference sequence).

Only one count was recorded for this clonotype. The chain uses TRBV10-3 and TRBJ2-1, with TRBD1 as a possible D gene (5 bases). The CDR3 spans 17 residues. CDR1 and CDR2 (germline): ENHRY, SYGVKD. V was clipped by 2 bases and J by 10 bases, with 24 bases between them. The CDR3 loop is CAISETSLGAPNSEQFF. The CDR3 DNA is TGTGCCATCAGTGAGACCTCCCTTGGGGCCCCCAATTCGGAGCAGTTCTTC.

The CDR3, as DNA: TGCAGCGTGAGACTAGCCAAAAACATTCAGTACTTC. It yields the protein CSVRLAKNIQYF. This chain links TRBV29-1 with TRBJ2-4, with unresolved D. V lost 6 bases, J lost 0 bases, and 6 bases lay in between. The CDR3 is 12 amino acids. Per germline, CDR1 SQVTM and CDR2 ANQGSEA.